This TCR beta chain was obtained from a study of T-cell memory formation after mild COVID-19. Study in general: TCR clusters showed largely donor specificity. The study, taken as a whole, reports: Day 15 to 85 contracting clones showed balanced CD4/CD8; day 15 to 37 expanders favored CD4+. Second-wave clones peaking on day 37 lacked confirmed SARS-CoV-2 specificity. CD4+ contracting clones were mainly CM and EM; CD8+ ones, EMRA.

This clonotype has a handful of counts. What it binds is not known. The CDR3 is made up of 14 amino acids. Trimming cost V 1 base and J 3 bases, with 12 bases left between them. CDR1 DFQATT and CDR2 SNEGSKA come from the germline V gene (reference sequence). TCRdb redid the calling of the 5' RACE reads with MiXCR, one entry per CDR3 protein. The repertoire holds 340,000 or so distinct CDR3 sequences, with over 10% as singletons. This clonotype was obtained from a man aged 18 to 35 who had mild COVID-19 (a few samples of this study predate the infection). Cell type and time point are not known. The chain recombines TRBV20-1 with TRBJ2-5, with D possibly being TRBD1 or TRBD2 (6 bases each). The sequenced sample consisted of PBMCs or a T cell subset sorted from them (not recorded which). The CDR3 is CSARGGDTKETQYF. The CDR3 DNA is TGCAGTGCTAGAGGGGGGGACACCAAAGAGACCCAGTACTTC.